The 6 T cell receptor beta chains presented below share a single source sample, sequenced in a study of T cells after yellow fever vaccination. TCRdb itself ran the 5' RACE reads through MiXCR, one entry per CDR3 protein. The sample includes roughly 63,000 distinct CDR3 sequences, 6% to 7.5% of them seen just once. The sample in question was CD8+ T cells sorted from PBMCs, obtained 15 days after the yellow fever booster vaccination. These receptors originate from a man younger than 45 who received the YFV17D yellow fever vaccine.

This clonotype was observed many times. The rearrangement uses TRBV12-3 or TRBV12-4 and TRBJ2-7; D gene uncertain. V lost 1 base and J lost 2, with 9 bases in between. The CDR3 is 14 residues long. CDR3 sequence: CASSLGGATYEQYF. The CDR3 DNA is TGTGCCAGCAGTTTAGGAGGAGCCACCTACGAGCAGTACTTC.

This clonotype showed up many times. This sequence joins TRBV12-3 or TRBV12-4 and TRBJ2-1; 12 nucleotides align to TRBD2. V shed 5 bases and J 9 bases; nucleotides not matched to a gene: 5. This CDR3 is built from 14 residues. The CDR3 region has the DNA TGTGCCAGCAGTCGACTAGCGGGAGATAGTGAGCAGTTCTTC. Protein sequence: CASSRLAGDSEQFF.

The chain couples TRBV19 to TRBJ2-6; D unresolved. Deletions cut 3 bases from V and 2 bases from J, with 5 bases between. CDR3 size: 14 residues. Germline CDR1 LNHDA, CDR2 SQIVND (reference sequence). CDR3 amino acids: CASSITPGANVLTF. The CDR3 DNA follows: TGTGCCAGTAGTATCACCCCTGGGGCCAACGTCCTGACTTTC.

This clonotype was seen many times. The J gene is TRBJ1-5, the V gene TRBV27; D is undetermined. The CDR3 contains 13 residues. Looked up from germline, CDR1 is MNHEY and CDR2 is SMNVEV (reference sequence). V lost 3 bases, J lost 4 bases, and 7 bases lay in between. CDR3 sequence reads: CASSFQGNQPQHF. CDR3 sequence (DNA): TGTGCCAGCAGTTTCCAAGGGAATCAGCCCCAGCATTTT.

This clonotype was counted ten times or more. V gene TRBV21-1 combines with J gene TRBJ2-5; no check of the table's D call, TRBD2, against the DNA was made. TRBV21-1 is described as a pseudogene. The CDR3 length is 14 residues. The CDR3 DNA follows: TGTGCCAGCAGCGAAGGACTAGCCGGGGAGACCCAGTACTTC. It is translated as CASSEGLAGETQYF.

This clonotype was observed many times. The gene calls are TRBV19 and TRBJ2-1, with D perhaps matching TRBD1 or TRBD2 (6 bases each). V was cut by 4 bases and J by 8 bases, with 18 bases left in between. The CDR3 length is 15 residues. The germline V gene has CDR1 LNHDA and CDR2 SQIVND (reference sequence). The CDR3 loop is CASSRGDLGGDEQFF. Here the CDR3 DNA reads TGTGCCAGTAGTAGGGGGGACCTTGGGGGCGATGAGCAGTTCTTC. Looking up the rest from reference TRBV19 and TRBJ2-1 gives the full variable domain: DGGITQSPKYLFRKEGQNVTLSCEQNLNHDAMYWYRQDPGQGLRLIYYSQIVNDFQKGDIAEGYSVSREKKESFPLTVTSAQKNPTAFYLCASSRGDLGGDEQFFGPGTRLTVL.